These T cell receptor beta chains were read from a single sample in a study of blood T cell repertoires in COVID-19. The method was immunoSEQ multiplex PCR; TCRdb's version includes in-frame clones alone and lacks a portion of them. The sample consists of 200,000 to 300,000 clones, approximately 86% of them appearing once. Sequencing input: peripheral blood. Receptors originate from a young man with active or convalescent COVID-19. Both conserved end residues are part of each CDR3. D genes are given only for firm matches. The size field is filled for only some rows; it gives once, few, many or a size class.

j_call | v_call | d_call | clone_size | cdr3_nt | cdr3_aa
TRBJ2-7 | TRBV3-1/TRBV3-2 | . | . | TGTGCCAGCAGCCAAGCTTACGAGCAGTACTTC | CASSQAYEQYF
TRBJ1-4 | TRBV3-1/TRBV3-2 | . | . | TGTGCCAGCAGCCAGGGATGGGGCAGGGGCAATGAAAAACTGTTTTTT | CASSQGWGRGNEKLFF
TRBJ2-3 | TRBV12-5 | TRBD2 | . | TGTGCTAGTGGTTCAACCACTAGCGGGGGGACAGATACGCAGTATTTT | CASGSTTSGGTDTQYF
TRBJ2-4 | TRBV6-1 | . | . | TGTGCCAGCAGTGATAGGGGTCGAGCCAAAAACATTCAGTACTTC | CASSDRGRAKNIQYF
TRBJ2-7 | TRBV29-1 | TRBD1 | . | TGCAGCGTTCGACAGGGAGACTACGAGCAGTACTTC | CSVRQGDYEQYF
TRBJ1-6 | TRBV27 | . | few | TGTGCCAGCAGTTTTACAGGCGAAGATTCACCCCTCCACTTT | CASSFTGEDSPLHF
TRBJ1-2 | TRBV7-2 | TRBD1 | once | TGTGCCAGCAGCTTAGGTTATGGGACAGGGGACGGCTACACCTTC | CASSLGYGTGDGYTF
TRBJ2-1 | TRBV2 | TRBD2 | . | TGTGCCAGCAGTGAATGGGTAGCGGGGGAGATCTCCTACAATGAGCAGTTCTTC | CASSEWVAGEISYNEQFF
TRBJ1-3 | TRBV18 | TRBD1 | . | TGTGCCAGCTCACCACTTGGGACAGGGACTGGGGACACCATATATTTT | CASSPLGTGTGDTIYF
TRBJ2-1 | TRBV10-1 | TRBD1 | once | TGCGCCAGCAGAGCCCCGACAGGGTTCCCCTCCAATGAGCAGTTCTTC | CASRAPTGFPSNEQFF
TRBJ1-1 | TRBV20-1 | . | . | TGCAGTGCCAATGGGCTGGGAGCTTTCTTT | CSANGLGAFF
TRBJ1-2 | TRBV3-1/TRBV3-2 | TRBD1 | . | TGTGCCAGCAGCTTAACTATCAAGGGACAGGGGTCGCATGGCTACACCTTC | CASSLTIKGQGSHGYTF
TRBJ2-7 | TRBV5-1 | . | . | TGCGCCAGCAGTCTCTCCCCGGGTGGAGGGTCCTACGAGCAGTACTTC | CASSLSPGGGSYEQYF
TRBJ1-1 | TRBV7-9 | TRBD1 | . | TGTGCCAGCAGCGACCCCCCCAACAGGGGTTTGTACACTGAAGCTTTCTTT | CASSDPPNRGLYTEAFF
TRBJ1-1 | TRBV4-2 | TRBD1 | . | TGTGCCAGCAGCCAACAGGGACAGGACCCCTTTTCTTTCTTT | CASSQQGQDPFSFF
TRBJ1-2 | TRBV19 | TRBD1 | . | TGTGCCAGTAGTATGAACCGGGACAGTCTTAACTATGGCTACACCTTC | CASSMNRDSLNYGYTF
TRBJ1-2 | TRBV6-5 | . | . | TGTGCCAGCAGCCTCCGGACACCACCTAACTATGGCTACACCTTC | CASSLRTPPNYGYTF
TRBJ2-1 | TRBV29-1 | TRBD2 | . | TGCAGCGTTACCGTGACTAGCCACTACAATGAGCAGTTCTTC | CSVTVTSHYNEQFF
TRBJ2-5 | TRBV2 | TRBD1 | . | TGTGCCAGCAGTAGAGACAGGGGTAGAGAGACCCAGTACTTC | CASSRDRGRETQYF
TRBJ2-1 | TRBV5-1 | . | . | TGCGCCAGCAGCTTGGATCTCAATGAGCAGTTCTTC | CASSLDLNEQFF
TRBJ1-6 | TRBV6-5 | . | . | TGTGCCAGCAGACAGGGTTCGTCACCCCTCCACTTT | CASRQGSSPLHF
TRBJ2-7 | TRBV14 | . | . | TGTGCCAGCAGCTCCCAGGGATGGGGCTACGAGCAGTACTTC | CASSSQGWGYEQYF
TRBJ1-5 | TRBV6-4 | . | . | TGTGCCAGCAGAGTTCCCAGGGACAATGGGCAGCCCCAGCATTTT | CASRVPRDNGQPQHF
TRBJ1-2 | TRBV18 | . | . | TGTGCCAGCTCGGGCCTGGGAGGCTCTGGCACCTTC | CASSGLGGSGTF
TRBJ2-1 | TRBV11-3 | . | . | TGTGCCAGCAGCCCAGAGGGACTGGGCAATGAGCAGTTCTTC | CASSPEGLGNEQFF
TRBJ2-2 | TRBV24-1 | TRBD2 | . | TGTGCCACCAGTGGGGCGGGGGATTACACCGGGGAGCTGTTTTTT | CATSGAGDYTGELFF
TRBJ2-3 | TRBV7-2 | . | once | TGTGCCAGCAGCCAATCCAGGGCCACAGATACGCAGTATTTT | CASSQSRATDTQYF
TRBJ1-2 | TRBV27 | TRBD1 | . | TGTGCCAGCAGTTTAACCCAGGGGGCGCAGGTCTATGGCTACACCTTC | CASSLTQGAQVYGYTF
TRBJ2-3 | TRBV7-2 | TRBD2 | . | TGTGCCAGCAGCGGCGTAGCGGGGCGGACAGATACGCAGTATTTT | CASSGVAGRTDTQYF
TRBJ2-2 | TRBV5-5 | . | . | TGTGCCAGCAGCTTTCTCGGGGAAGTAAACACCGGGGAGCTGTTTTTT | CASSFLGEVNTGELFF
TRBJ1-1 | TRBV27 | . | . | TGTGCCAGCAGTTTTGGAGGGGCTGGCCCCATGAACACTGAAGCTTTCTTT | CASSFGGAGPMNTEAFF
TRBJ2-6 | TRBV19 | . | . | TGTGCCAGTAGGGGGGCCGGGGCGTATAGCTCTGGGGCCAACGTCCTGACTTTC | CASRGAGAYSSGANVLTF
TRBJ2-3 | TRBV7-6 | TRBD2 | . | TGTGCCAGCAGCTCGGGGACTAGCGGGGGGTATACGCAGTATTTT | CASSSGTSGGYTQYF
TRBJ1-2 | TRBV5-4 | . | . | TGTGCCAGCAGCACTCTCGTCACAGGGCTTCGTGGCTACACCTTC | CASSTLVTGLRGYTF
TRBJ1-1 | TRBV5-1 | TRBD1 | once | TGCGCCAGCAGCCGCGACAGGGAAACAAACACTGAAGCTTTCTTT | CASSRDRETNTEAFF